These 2 T cell receptor beta chains were all obtained from the same sample, sequenced in a study of T cell responses to AZD1222 COVID-19 vaccine. Libraries were prepared by immunoSEQ multiplex PCR; TCRdb keeps only in-frame clonotypes and omits some of them. The table lists about 130,000 clones, 92% of them singletons. Sequenced here: peripheral blood, sampled 28 days after the second AZD1222 dose. These TCRs come from an adult who received the AZD1222 COVID-19 vaccine.

This rearrangement joins TRBV28 to TRBJ2-7; tentatively, D is TRBD1 (5 bases). The CDR3 length is 15 residues. Germline CDR1 reads MDHEN; CDR2 reads SYDVKM. V was trimmed by 4 bases and J by 0 bases, leaving 13 bases between them. For the CDR3, the DNA is TGTGCCAGCAGTTATCAGGGAAAGAGCTCCTACGAGCAGTACTTC. Its translation is CASSYQGKSSYEQYF.

This sequence joins TRBV6-2 or TRBV6-3 and TRBJ1-1, with D possibly being TRBD1 (5 bases). CDR1 and CDR2 (germline): MNHEY, SVGEGT. The CDR3 is 14 residues long. The V end lost 1 base, the J end lost 5 bases, and 11 bases lay between the germline ends. The CDR3: CASSYWGPTTEAFF. CDR3 DNA sequence: TGTGCCAGCAGTTACTGGGGCCCAACTACTGAAGCTTTCTTT.